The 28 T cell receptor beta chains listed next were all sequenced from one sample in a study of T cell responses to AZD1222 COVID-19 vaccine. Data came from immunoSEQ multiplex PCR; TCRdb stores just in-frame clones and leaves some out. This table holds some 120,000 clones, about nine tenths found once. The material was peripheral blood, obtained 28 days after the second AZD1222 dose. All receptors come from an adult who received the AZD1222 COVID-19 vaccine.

The CDR3 region has the DNA TGCAGCGTTGAAAACCAGGAGCAGGGCTACACCTTC. It encodes CSVENQEQGYTF. The chain is built from TRBV29-1 and TRBJ1-2, with unresolved D. V was shortened by 2 bases and J by 8 bases, with 12 bases between the two germline ends. Germline CDR1 reads SQVTM; CDR2 reads ANQGSEA. The CDR3 extends over 12 amino acids.

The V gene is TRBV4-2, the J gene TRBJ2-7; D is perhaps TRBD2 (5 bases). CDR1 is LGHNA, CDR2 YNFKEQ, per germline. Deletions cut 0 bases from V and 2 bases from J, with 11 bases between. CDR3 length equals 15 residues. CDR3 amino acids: CASSQEAAAAYEQYF. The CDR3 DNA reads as TGTGCCAGCAGCCAAGAAGCAGCGGCCGCCTACGAGCAGTACTTC.

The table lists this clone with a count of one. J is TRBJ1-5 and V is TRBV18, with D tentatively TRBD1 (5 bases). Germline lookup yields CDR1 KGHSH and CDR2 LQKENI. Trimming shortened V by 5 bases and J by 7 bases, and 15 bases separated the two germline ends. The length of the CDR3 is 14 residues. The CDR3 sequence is CASSAGTAGQPQHF. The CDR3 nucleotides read TGTGCCAGCTCAGCCGGGACTGCAGGACAGCCCCAGCATTTT.

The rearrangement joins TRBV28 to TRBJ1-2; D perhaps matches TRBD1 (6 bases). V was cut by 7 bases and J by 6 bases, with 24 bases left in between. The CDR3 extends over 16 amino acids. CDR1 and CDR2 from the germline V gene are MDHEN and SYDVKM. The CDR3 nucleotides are TGTGCCAGCAAAATGGGAGGGACATCCTCTTCGGATGGCTACACCTTC. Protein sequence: CASKMGGTSSSDGYTF.

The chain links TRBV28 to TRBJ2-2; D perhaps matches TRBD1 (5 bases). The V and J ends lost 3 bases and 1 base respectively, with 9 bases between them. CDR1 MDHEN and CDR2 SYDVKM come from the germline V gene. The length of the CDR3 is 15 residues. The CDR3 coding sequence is TGTGCCAGCAGTTTTCTCCAGGGGAACACCGGGGAGCTGTTTTTT. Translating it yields CASSFLQGNTGELFF.

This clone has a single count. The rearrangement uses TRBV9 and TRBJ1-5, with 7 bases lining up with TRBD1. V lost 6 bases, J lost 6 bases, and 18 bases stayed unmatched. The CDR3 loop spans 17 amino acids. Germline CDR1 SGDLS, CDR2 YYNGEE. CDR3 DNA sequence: TGTGCCAGCACTACTCTCTTACTCAGGGGGGAGTGTCAGCCCCAGCATTTT. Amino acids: CASTTLLLRGECQPQHF. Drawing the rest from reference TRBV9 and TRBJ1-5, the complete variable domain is DSGVTQTPKHLITATGQRVTLRCSPRSGDLSVYWYQQSLDQGLQFLIQYYNGEERAKGNILERFSAQQFPDLHSELNLSSLELGDSALYFCASTTLLLRGECQPQHFGDGTRLSIL.

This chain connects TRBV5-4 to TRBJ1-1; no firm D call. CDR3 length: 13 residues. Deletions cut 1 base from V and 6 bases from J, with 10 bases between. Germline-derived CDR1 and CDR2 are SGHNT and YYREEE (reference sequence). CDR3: CASSLSRLAEAFF. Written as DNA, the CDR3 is TGTGCCAGCAGCTTGAGCAGGTTGGCTGAAGCTTTCTTT.

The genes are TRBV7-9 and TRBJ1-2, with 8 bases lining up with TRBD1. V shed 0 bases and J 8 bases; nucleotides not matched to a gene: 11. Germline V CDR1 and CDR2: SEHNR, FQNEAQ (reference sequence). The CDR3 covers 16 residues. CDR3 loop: CASSLAHRAGGQGYTF. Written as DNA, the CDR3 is TGTGCCAGCAGCTTAGCTCATAGGGCAGGGGGCCAAGGCTACACCTTC.

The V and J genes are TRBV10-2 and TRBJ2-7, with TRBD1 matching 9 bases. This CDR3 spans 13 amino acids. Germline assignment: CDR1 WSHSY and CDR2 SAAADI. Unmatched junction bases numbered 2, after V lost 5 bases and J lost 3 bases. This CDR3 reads CASSTGGLYEQYF. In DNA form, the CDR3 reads TGCGCCAGCAGTACAGGGGGCCTCTACGAGCAGTACTTC.

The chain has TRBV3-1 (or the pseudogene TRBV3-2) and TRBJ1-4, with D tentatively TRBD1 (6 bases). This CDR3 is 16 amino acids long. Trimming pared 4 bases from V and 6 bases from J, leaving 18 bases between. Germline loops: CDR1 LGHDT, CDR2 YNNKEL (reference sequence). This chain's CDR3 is CASSLWGRGAYEKLFF. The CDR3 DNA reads TGTGCCAGCAGCCTATGGGGGCGAGGGGCCTATGAAAAACTGTTTTTT.

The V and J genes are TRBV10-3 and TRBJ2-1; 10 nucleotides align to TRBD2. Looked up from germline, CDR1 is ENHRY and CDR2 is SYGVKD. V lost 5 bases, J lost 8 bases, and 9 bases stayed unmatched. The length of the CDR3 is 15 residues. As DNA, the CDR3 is TGTGCCATCAGTCCCGGCCAGCGGGAGGGCCATGAGCAGTTCTTC. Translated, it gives CAISPGQREGHEQFF.

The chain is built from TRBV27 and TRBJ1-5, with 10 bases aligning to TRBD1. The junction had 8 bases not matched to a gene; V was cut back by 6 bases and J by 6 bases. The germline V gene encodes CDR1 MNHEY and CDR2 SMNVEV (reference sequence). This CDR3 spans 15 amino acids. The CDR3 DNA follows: TGTGCCAGCAGGCCGACAGGGGGCATAGGTCAGCCCCAGCATTTT. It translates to CASRPTGGIGQPQHF.

CDR3: CASSWTGRQPQHF. DNA for the CDR3: TGTGCCAGCAGTTGGACAGGGCGTCAGCCCCAGCATTTT. The chain carries TRBV12-3 or TRBV12-4 and TRBJ1-5, with TRBD1 matching 8 bases. The CDR3 is 13 amino acids. The J segment lost 6 bases and the V segment lost 4 bases, leaving 2 bases of the junction unmatched.

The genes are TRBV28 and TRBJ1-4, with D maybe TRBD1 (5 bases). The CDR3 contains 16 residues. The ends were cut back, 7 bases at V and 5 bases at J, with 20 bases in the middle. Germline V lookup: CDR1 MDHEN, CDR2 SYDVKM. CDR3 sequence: CASINGGGRINEKLFF. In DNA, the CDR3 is TGTGCCAGCATTAATGGGGGGGGACGGATCAATGAAAAACTGTTTTTT.

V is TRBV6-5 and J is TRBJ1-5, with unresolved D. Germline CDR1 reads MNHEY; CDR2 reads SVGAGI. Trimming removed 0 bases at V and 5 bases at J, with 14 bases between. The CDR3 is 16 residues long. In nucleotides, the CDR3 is TGTGCCAGCAGTTACTCGGCCAGGTACTTAGATCAGCCCCAGCATTTT. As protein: CASSYSARYLDQPQHF.

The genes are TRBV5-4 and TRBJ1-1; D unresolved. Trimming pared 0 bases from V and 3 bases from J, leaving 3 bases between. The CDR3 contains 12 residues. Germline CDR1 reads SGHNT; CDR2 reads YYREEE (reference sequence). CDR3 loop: CASSLGHTEAFF. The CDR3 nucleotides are TGTGCCAGCAGCTTGGGACACACTGAAGCTTTCTTT.

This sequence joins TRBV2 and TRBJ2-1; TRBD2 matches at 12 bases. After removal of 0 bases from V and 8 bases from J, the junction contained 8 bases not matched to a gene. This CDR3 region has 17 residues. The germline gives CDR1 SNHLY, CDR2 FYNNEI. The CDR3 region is CASSEAAGTSGRDEQFF. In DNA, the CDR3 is TGTGCCAGCAGTGAAGCCGCCGGGACTAGCGGGCGGGATGAGCAGTTCTTC.

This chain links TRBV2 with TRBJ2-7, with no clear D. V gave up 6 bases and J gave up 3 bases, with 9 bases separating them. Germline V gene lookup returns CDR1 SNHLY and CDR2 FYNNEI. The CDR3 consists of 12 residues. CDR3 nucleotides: TGTGCCAGCAGCGAGATCATCTACGAGCAGTACTTC. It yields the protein CASSEIIYEQYF.

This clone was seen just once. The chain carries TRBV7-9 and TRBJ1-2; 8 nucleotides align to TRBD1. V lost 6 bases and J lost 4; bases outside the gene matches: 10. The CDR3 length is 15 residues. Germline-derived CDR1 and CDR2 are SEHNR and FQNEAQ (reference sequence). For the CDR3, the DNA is TGTGCCAGCAGACCAGGGGGACAGGATTCCTATGGCTACACCTTC. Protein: CASRPGGQDSYGYTF.

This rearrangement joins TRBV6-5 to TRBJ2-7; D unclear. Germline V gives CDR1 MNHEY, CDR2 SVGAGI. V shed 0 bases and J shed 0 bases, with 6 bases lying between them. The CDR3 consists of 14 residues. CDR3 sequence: CASSYSGGSYEQYF. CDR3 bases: TGTGCCAGCAGTTACTCGGGTGGCTCCTACGAGCAGTACTTC.

The CDR3 region is CASRRDQNTEAFF. The CDR3 bases are TGTGCCAGCAGGAGGGACCAGAACACTGAAGCTTTCTTT. The V and J genes are TRBV4-2 and TRBJ1-1; TRBD1 is a possible D gene (5 bases). CDR3 length equals 13 residues. Trimming cost V 6 bases and J 1 base, with 9 bases left between them. From germline, CDR1 is LGHNA and CDR2 YNFKEQ.

CDR3 bases: TGTGCCAGCAGCCTGAGGAGGACGGACCGTCGCGCTTTCTTT. Its protein is CASSLRRTDRRAFF. The chain couples TRBV14 to TRBJ1-1, with no clear D. Trimming took 4 bases from V and 11 from J, leaving 20 bases between them. This CDR3 comprises 14 residues. Germline-derived CDR1 and CDR2 are SGHDN and FVKESK.

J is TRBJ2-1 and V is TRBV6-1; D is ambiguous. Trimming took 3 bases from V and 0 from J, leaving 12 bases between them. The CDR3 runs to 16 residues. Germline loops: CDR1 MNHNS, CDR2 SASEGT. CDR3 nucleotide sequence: TGTGCCAGCAGTGACTACCGGGCAGACTCCTACAATGAGCAGTTCTTC. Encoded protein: CASSDYRADSYNEQFF.

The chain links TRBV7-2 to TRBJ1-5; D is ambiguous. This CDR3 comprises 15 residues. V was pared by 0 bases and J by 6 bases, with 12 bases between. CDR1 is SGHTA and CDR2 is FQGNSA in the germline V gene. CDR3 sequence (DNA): TGTGCCAGCAGCTTAGCGTCGGGGTTGGGTCAGCCCCAGCATTTT. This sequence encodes CASSLASGLGQPQHF.

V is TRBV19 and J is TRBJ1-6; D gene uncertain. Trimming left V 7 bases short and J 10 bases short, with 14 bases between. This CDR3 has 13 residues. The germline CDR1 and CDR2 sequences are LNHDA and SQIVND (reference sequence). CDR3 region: CASTSSYVSPLHF. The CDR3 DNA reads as TGTGCCAGTACGTCCTCGTACGTATCACCCCTCCACTTT. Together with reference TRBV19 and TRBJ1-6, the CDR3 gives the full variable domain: DGGITQSPKYLFRKEGQNVTLSCEQNLNHDAMYWYRQDPGQGLRLIYYSQIVNDFQKGDIAEGYSVSREKKESFPLTVTSAQKNPTAFYLCASTSSYVSPLHFGNGTRLTVT.

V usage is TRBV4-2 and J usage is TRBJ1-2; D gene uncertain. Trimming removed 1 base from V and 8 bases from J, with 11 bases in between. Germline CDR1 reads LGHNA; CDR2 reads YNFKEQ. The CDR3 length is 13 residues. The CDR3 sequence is CASSQGDSWGYTF. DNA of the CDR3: TGTGCCAGCAGCCAAGGGGATTCTTGGGGCTACACCTTC.

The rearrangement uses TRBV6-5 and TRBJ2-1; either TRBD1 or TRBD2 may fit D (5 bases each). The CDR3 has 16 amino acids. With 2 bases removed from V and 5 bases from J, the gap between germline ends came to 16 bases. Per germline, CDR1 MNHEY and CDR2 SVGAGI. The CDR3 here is CASSYLMRDPDNEQFF. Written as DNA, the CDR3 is TGTGCCAGCAGTTACCTCATGAGGGACCCTGACAATGAGCAGTTCTTC.

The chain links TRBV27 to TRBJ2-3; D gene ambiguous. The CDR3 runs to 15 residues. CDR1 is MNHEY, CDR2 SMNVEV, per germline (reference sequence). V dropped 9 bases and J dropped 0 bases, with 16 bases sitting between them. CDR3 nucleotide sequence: TGTGCCAGTCTCTCGCACGTCTCTAGCACAGATACGCAGTATTTT. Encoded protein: CASLSHVSSTDTQYF.